This T cell receptor (beta chain) was observed in a study of T cell responses to AZD1222 COVID-19 vaccine. Study conclusions and caveats: At baseline, just 5 or 6 AZD1222 recipients tested seropositive. Epitopes outside B.1.351 and B.1.1.7 mutated regions reportedly drew nearly half of spike TCRs.

In the case of this clone: Its matching antigen is unknown.

The CDR3 spans 14 residues. Germline CDR1 is MDHEN and CDR2 is SYDVKM. Trimming pared 3 bases from V and 6 bases from J, leaving 14 bases between. Clones were read by immunoSEQ multiplex PCR, and TCRdb kept only the in-frame ones, dropping some. Of 54,000 or so clones detected, roughly 85% appear once; the ten largest clones hold roughly 3.9%. J is TRBJ1-2 and V is TRBV28, with no clear D. This receptor was taken from an adult in good health. Source: peripheral blood, taken on day 0 of AZD1222 vaccination. The CDR3 loop reads CASSLGTASDGYTF. CDR3 nucleotide sequence: TGTGCCAGCAGTTTGGGAACAGCCTCGGATGGCTACACCTTC.